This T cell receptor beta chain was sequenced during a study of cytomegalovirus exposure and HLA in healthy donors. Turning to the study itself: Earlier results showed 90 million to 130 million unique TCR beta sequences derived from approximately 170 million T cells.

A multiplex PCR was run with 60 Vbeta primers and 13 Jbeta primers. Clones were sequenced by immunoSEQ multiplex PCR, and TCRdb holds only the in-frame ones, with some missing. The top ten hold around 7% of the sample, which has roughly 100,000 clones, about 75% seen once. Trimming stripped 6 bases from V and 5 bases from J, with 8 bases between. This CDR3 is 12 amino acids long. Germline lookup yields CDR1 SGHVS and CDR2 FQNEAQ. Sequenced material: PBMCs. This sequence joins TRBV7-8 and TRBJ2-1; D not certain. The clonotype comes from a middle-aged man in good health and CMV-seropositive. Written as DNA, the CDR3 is TGTGCCAGCAGAATAGTGGACAATGAGCAGTTCTTC. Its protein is CASRIVDNEQFF.